This TCR beta chain comes out of a study of T-cell reconstitution after alpha-beta-depleted transplantation in children. Unique molecular identifiers were incorporated into the prepared TCRbeta library. TCRdb called the PCR reads again in MiXCR, with one record for every CDR3 protein. The profile shows some 290,000 distinct CDR3 sequences, over 20% of them singletons. This clonotype was seen more than once but under ten times. Its target is not known. General study findings and limits: Reportedly, roughly two months post-transplant, alpha-beta T cells arose from several hundred expanded graft clones. Surviving recipient T cells and intrathymic progenitors accounted for some patients' high TCRbeta diversity at day 60. When one year had passed after transplant, most T-cell counts and diversity came from newly produced T cells.

The germline gives CDR1 MNHNS, CDR2 SASEGT. Trimming cost V 11 bases and J 4 bases, with 20 bases left between them. The CDR3 length is 14 residues. The starting material was PBMCs, mostly from graft donor cells, obtained 180 days after TCRalphabeta/CD19-depleted stem cell transplant. The chain recombines TRBV6-1 with TRBJ1-1; unclear D gene. The receptor was isolated from a male patient under 18 who had a stem cell transplant for acute lymphoblastic leukemia, so the T cells may come from the graft donor. CDR3 amino acids: CAAGDPLRVTEAFF. The CDR3 DNA sequence: TGTGCCGCCGGCGACCCTCTAAGGGTCACTGAAGCTTTCTTT.